The 21 T cell receptor beta chains below come from one sample, sequenced in a study of T cell changes during pregnancy in multiple sclerosis (dated by TCRdb to about 2019). Library preparation was by the immunoSEQ multiplex PCR assay. TCRdb provides this immuneACCESS table in a form limited to in-frame rearrangements. Some clones are lacking; in checked studies, under half of them reflect an unresolved V gene, and why the rest are absent is not known. Present in this sample are about 100,000 clones, 90% to 95% of which were seen just once. The ten largest make up more than 0.95% of the sample. The sequenced sample was peripheral blood, obtained in the second trimester of pregnancy. The receptors stem from a female donor with multiple sclerosis, enrolled in a pregnancy study.

This chain links TRBV7-2 with TRBJ2-2; 7 bases map to TRBD2. The germline gives CDR1 SGHTA, CDR2 FQGNSA. J lost 0 bases, V lost 5 bases, and 6 bases had no gene match. The CDR3 runs to 16 residues. DNA for the CDR3: TGTGCCAGCAGCGAACGACTAGCACCGAACACCGGGGAGCTGTTTTTT. Its protein product is CASSERLAPNTGELFF.

This chain joins TRBV20-1 and TRBJ1-1; tentative D call: TRBD1 (5 bases). The CDR3 extends over 11 amino acids. Germline V gene lookup returns CDR1 DFQATT and CDR2 SNEGSKA (reference sequence). V shed 5 bases and J shed 11 bases, with 15 bases lying between them. The CDR3 coding sequence is TGCAGTGCTCTAGGGTTGCCAGGGGCTTTCTTT. Amino acids: CSALGLPGAFF.

The chain links TRBV7-9 to TRBJ1-2; TRBD1 matches 8 bases. V lost 5 bases to trimming and J lost 6 bases; unmatched junction nucleotides: 5. In germline, CDR1 is SEHNR, CDR2 FQNEAQ (reference sequence). The CDR3 consists of 13 residues. CDR3 DNA: TGTGCCAGCAGCCTGGACAGGGCGAATGGCTACACCTTC. Its translation: CASSLDRANGYTF. The whole variable domain, filled in from reference TRBV7-9 and TRBJ1-2, reads DTGVSQNPRHKITKRGQNVTFRCDPISEHNRLYWYRQTLGQGPEFLTYFQNEAQLEKSRLLSDRFSAERPKGSFSTLEIQRTEQGDSAMYLCASSLDRANGYTFGSGTRLTVV.

This chain joins TRBV7-3 and TRBJ2-5, with a tentative D call TRBD2 (6 bases). CDR3 length: 13 amino acids. CDR1 and CDR2 (germline): SGHTA, FQGTGA. V dropped 5 bases and J dropped 1 base, with 8 bases sitting between them. DNA of the CDR3: TGTGCCAGCAGCGCGGGACCCCAAGAGACCCAGTACTTC. Translated, it gives CASSAGPQETQYF.

This clone appeared a single time. This rearrangement joins TRBV29-1 to TRBJ2-2; possibly TRBD2 for D (6 bases). The germline V gene has CDR1 SQVTM and CDR2 ANQGSEA. CDR3 length equals 15 residues. The germline V and J ends were trimmed by 7 bases and 0 bases, with 15 bases remaining between them. This chain's CDR3 is CSGLEGSANTGELFF. The CDR3 region has the DNA TGCAGCGGTTTGGAGGGTTCCGCGAACACCGGGGAGCTGTTTTTT.

This sequence joins TRBV6-5 and TRBJ1-2; tentative D call: TRBD1 (6 bases). This CDR3 has 16 residues. CDR1 MNHEY and CDR2 SVGAGI come from the germline V gene. Trimming stripped 4 bases from V and 3 bases from J, with 18 bases between. In nucleotides, the CDR3 is TGTGCCAGCAGTTCAGGGGTGGGTCAAGGGGACTATGGCTACACCTTC. Amino acids: CASSSGVGQGDYGYTF.

The chain uses TRBV5-5 and TRBJ2-5, with D perhaps matching TRBD1 (5 bases). CDR3 length: 15 amino acids. Germline CDR1 and CDR2: SGHKS and YYEKEE (reference sequence). Trimming took off 4 bases at V and 2 bases at J, with 15 bases between the two ends. CDR3: CASSRTPGLQETQYF. The CDR3 bases are TGTGCCAGCAGCCGAACCCCAGGGCTTCAAGAGACCCAGTACTTC.

The chain links TRBV30 to TRBJ2-1; 8 nucleotides line up with TRBD2. The CDR3 covers 18 residues. Germline CDR1 GTSNPN, CDR2 SVGIG (reference sequence). The V gene end was trimmed by 5 bases and the J gene end by 9 bases; junction bases not matched to a gene: 24. The CDR3 nucleotides are TGTGCCTGGTCATCAGTTCGACCGTCGTCGGGGGGGCCAGGTGAGCAGTTCTTC. This sequence encodes CAWSSVRPSSGGPGEQFF.

The rearrangement joins TRBV6-5 to TRBJ2-5, with 10 bases that match TRBD1. TRBJ2-7 matches the DNA end more closely, so the J call is doubtful. Germline lookup yields CDR1 MNHEY and CDR2 SVGAGI. There are 15 residues in the CDR3. The CDR3 nucleotides are TGTGCCAGCAGTTACTCTGGGACAGGGGTTTACGAGCAGTACTTC. Translated, it gives CASSYSGTGVYEQYF.

The chain couples TRBV5-4 to TRBJ1-1; 8 nucleotides agree with TRBD1. Germline CDR1 SGHNT, CDR2 YYREEE (reference sequence). The CDR3 sequence is 16 residues long. V shed 4 bases and J 5 bases; nucleotides not matched to a gene: 13. The chain's CDR3 is CASSPQPTTGATEAFF. CDR3 DNA sequence: TGTGCCAGCAGCCCACAACCCACGACAGGGGCGACTGAAGCTTTCTTT.

V and J are TRBV15 and TRBJ2-1, with 8 bases fitting TRBD1. CDR1 and CDR2 from the germline V gene are LNHNV and YYDKDF (reference sequence). The CDR3 length is 16 residues. Trimming at V came to 10 bases and at J to 4 bases, leaving 15 bases not matched to a gene. The CDR3 reads CASRGTGRSGYNEQFF. For the CDR3, the DNA is TGTGCCAGCCGAGGGACAGGCCGCAGTGGGTACAATGAGCAGTTCTTC.

The V gene is TRBV19, the J gene TRBJ1-2, with D unresolved. The V gene lost 9 bases and the J gene lost 7 bases, with 15 bases spanning the gap. In germline, CDR1 is LNHDA, CDR2 SQIVND (reference sequence). This CDR3 contains 12 residues. CDR3 in amino acids: CASGWENGGYTF. The CDR3 DNA reads TGTGCCAGCGGTTGGGAGAATGGTGGCTACACCTTC.

V is TRBV2 and J is TRBJ1-1, with TRBD1 matching 9 bases. With V trimmed by 4 bases and J by 2 bases, 14 bases remained unmatched. The CDR3 spans 18 residues. Germline assignment: CDR1 SNHLY and CDR2 FYNNEI. This CDR3 is CASSGPTGTGLGNTEAFF. The CDR3 DNA is TGTGCCAGCAGTGGCCCGACCGGGACAGGGCTAGGAAACACTGAAGCTTTCTTT.

The chain joins TRBV7-9 to TRBJ1-5; no reliable D call. The CDR3 spans 16 residues. The germline gives CDR1 SEHNR, CDR2 FQNEAQ (reference sequence). V dropped 2 bases and J dropped 2 bases, with 13 bases sitting between them. The CDR3 loop reads CASSLWVGQGNQPQHF. Written as DNA, the CDR3 is TGTGCCAGCAGCTTATGGGTTGGGCAGGGCAATCAGCCCCAGCATTTT.

The genes are TRBV2 and TRBJ2-5, with 12 nucleotides matching TRBD2. Germline trimming cut 5 bases from V and 6 bases from J; bases unmatched to any gene: 10. This CDR3 region has 16 residues. CDR1 and CDR2 (germline): SNHLY, FYNNEI. Written as DNA, the CDR3 is TGTGCCAGCAGTTTGCTAGCGGGGGGGAGGGGAAAGACCCAGTACTTC. Protein product: CASSLLAGGRGKTQYF.

The CDR3 DNA reads as TGTGCCAGCAGCCCCCCCACAGGGGCTGGCGGTTCACCCCTCCACTTT. Protein sequence: CASSPPTGAGGSPLHF. J is TRBJ1-6 and V is TRBV7-2; 7 bases agree with TRBD1. In germline, CDR1 is SGHTA, CDR2 FQGNSA. The CDR3 is 16 residues long. Unmatched junction bases numbered 13, after V lost 5 bases and J lost 9 bases. The full variable domain, its missing parts supplied by reference TRBV7-2 and TRBJ1-6, is GAGVSQSPSNKVTEKGKDVELRCDPISGHTALYWYRQSLGQGLEFLIYFQGNSAPDKSGLPSDRFSAERTGGSVSTLTIQRTQQEDSAVYLCASSPPTGAGGSPLHFGNGTRLTVT.

This chain uses TRBV6-1 with TRBJ2-1; weak D call: TRBD2 (5 bases). This CDR3 is 13 amino acids long. Deletions cut 6 bases from V and 3 bases from J, with 9 bases between. Germline assignment: CDR1 MNHNS and CDR2 SASEGT. This CDR3 reads CASRTTIYNEQFF. The CDR3 bases are TGTGCCAGCAGGACTACCATCTACAATGAGCAGTTCTTC.

This clone was detected only once. This chain joins TRBV30 and TRBJ2-6, with a possible D match to TRBD1 (6 bases). The CDR3 has 15 residues. Germline V gives CDR1 GTSNPN, CDR2 SVGIG (reference sequence). Trimming took off 0 bases at V and 2 bases at J, with 8 bases between the two ends. CDR3 in amino acids: CAWSVRGTGANVLTF. The CDR3 DNA sequence: TGTGCCTGGAGTGTCAGGGGAACTGGGGCCAACGTCCTGACTTTC.

The gene calls are TRBV5-1 and TRBJ2-7, with D possibly matching TRBD2 (5 bases). Germline V lookup: CDR1 SGHRS, CDR2 YFSETQ. V was shortened by 3 bases and J by 2 bases, with 15 bases between the two germline ends. The CDR3 runs to 15 residues. In DNA, the CDR3 is TGCGCCAGCAGCTCGGAATTCGGAGGTGCCTACGAGCAGTACTTC. It translates to CASSSEFGGAYEQYF.

The J gene is TRBJ2-3, the V gene TRBV20-1; D not certain. CDR1 and CDR2 (germline): DFQATT, SNEGSKA (reference sequence). The CDR3 totals 11 residues. Trimming shortened V by 3 bases and J by 2 bases, and 3 bases separated the two germline ends. The CDR3 region has the DNA TGCAGTGCTAGTATCACAGATACGCAGTATTTT. Translating it yields CSASITDTQYF.

V and J are TRBV30 and TRBJ1-4; D remains unclear. This CDR3 is 11 amino acids long. Per germline, CDR1 GTSNPN and CDR2 SVGIG (reference sequence). V gave up 4 bases and J gave up 11 bases, with 11 bases separating them. DNA for the CDR3: TGTGCCTGGAAAATTCGCGGGAAACTGTTTTTT. Protein sequence: CAWKIRGKLFF.